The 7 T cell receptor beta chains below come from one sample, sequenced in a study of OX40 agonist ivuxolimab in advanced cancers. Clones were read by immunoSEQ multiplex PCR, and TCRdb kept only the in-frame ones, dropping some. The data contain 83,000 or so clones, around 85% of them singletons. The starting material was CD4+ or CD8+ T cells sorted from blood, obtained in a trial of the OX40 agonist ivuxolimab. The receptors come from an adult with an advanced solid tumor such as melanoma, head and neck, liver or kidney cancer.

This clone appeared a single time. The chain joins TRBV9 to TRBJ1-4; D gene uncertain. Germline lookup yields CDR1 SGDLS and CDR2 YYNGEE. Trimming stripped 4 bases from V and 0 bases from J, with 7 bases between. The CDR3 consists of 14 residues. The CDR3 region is CASSYSATNEKLFF. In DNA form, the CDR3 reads TGTGCCAGCAGCTACTCCGCAACTAATGAAAAACTGTTTTTT.

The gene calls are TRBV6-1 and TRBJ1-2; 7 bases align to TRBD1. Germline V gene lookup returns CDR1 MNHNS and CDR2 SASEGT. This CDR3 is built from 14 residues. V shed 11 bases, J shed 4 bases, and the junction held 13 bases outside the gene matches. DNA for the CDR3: TGTGCCGCAACAGGGGCTTCGAGGAGCTATGGCTACACCTTC. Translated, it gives CAATGASRSYGYTF.

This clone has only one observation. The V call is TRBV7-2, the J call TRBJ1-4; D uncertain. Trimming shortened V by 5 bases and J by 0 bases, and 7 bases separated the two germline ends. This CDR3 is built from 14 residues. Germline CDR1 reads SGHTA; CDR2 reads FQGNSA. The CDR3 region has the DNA TGTGCCAGCAGCGCCCGGGCAACTAATGAAAAACTGTTTTTT. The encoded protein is CASSARATNEKLFF.

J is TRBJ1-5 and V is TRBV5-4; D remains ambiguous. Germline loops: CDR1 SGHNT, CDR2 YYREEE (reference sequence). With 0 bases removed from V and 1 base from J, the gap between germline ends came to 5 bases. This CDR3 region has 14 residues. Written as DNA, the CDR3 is TGTGCCAGCAGCTTGGTAGGAAGCAATCAGCCCCAGCATTTT. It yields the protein CASSLVGSNQPQHF. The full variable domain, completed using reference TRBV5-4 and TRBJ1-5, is ETGVTQSPTHLIKTRGQQVTLRCSSQSGHNTVSWYQQALGQGPQFIFQYYREEENGRGNFPPRFSGLQFPNYSSELNVNALELDDSALYLCASSLVGSNQPQHFGDGTRLSIL.

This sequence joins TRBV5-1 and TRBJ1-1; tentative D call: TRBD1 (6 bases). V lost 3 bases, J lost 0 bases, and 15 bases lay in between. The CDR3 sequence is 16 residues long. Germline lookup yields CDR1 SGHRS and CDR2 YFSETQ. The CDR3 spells CASSSGTRLLNTEAFF. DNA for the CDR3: TGCGCCAGCAGCTCCGGGACAAGATTATTGAACACTGAAGCTTTCTTT.

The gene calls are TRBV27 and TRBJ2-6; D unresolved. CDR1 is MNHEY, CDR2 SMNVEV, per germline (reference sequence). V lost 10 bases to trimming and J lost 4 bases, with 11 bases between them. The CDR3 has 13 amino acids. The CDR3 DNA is TGTGCCACTACCTCGTGGGGGGCCAACGTCCTGACTTTC. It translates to CATTSWGANVLTF.

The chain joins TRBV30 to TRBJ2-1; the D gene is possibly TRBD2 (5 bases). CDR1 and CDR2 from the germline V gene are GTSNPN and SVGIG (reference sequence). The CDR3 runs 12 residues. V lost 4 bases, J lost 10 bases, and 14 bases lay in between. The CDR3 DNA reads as TGTGCCTGGATGGAAAACGAGCGGGAGCAGTTCTTC. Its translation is CAWMENEREQFF.